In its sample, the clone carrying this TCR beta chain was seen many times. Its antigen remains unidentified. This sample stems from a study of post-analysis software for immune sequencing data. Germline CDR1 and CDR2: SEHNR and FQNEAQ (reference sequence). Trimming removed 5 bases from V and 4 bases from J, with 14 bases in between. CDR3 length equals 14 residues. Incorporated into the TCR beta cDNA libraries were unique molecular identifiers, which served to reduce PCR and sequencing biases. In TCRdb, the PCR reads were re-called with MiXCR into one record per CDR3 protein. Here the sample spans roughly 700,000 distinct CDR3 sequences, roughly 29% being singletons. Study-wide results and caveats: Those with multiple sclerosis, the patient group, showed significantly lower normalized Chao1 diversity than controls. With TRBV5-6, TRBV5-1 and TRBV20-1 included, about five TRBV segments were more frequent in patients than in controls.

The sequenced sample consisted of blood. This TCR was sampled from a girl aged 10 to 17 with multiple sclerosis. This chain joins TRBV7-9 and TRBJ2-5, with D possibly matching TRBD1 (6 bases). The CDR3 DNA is TGTGCCAGCAGCAGCCCGACAGGAGGAGAGACCCAGTACTTC. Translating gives CASSSPTGGETQYF.